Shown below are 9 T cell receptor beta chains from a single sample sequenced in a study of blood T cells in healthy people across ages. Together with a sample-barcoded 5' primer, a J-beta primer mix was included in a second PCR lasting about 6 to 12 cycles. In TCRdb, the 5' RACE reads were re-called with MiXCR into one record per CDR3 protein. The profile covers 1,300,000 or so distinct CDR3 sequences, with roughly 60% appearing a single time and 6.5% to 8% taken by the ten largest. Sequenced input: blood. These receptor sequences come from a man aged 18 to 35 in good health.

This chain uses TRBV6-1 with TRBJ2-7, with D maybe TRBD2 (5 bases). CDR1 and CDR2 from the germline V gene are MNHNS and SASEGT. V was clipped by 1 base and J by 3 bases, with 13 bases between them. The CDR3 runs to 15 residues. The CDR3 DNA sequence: TGTGCCAGCAGTGAAGAATTGGGGAGATTCTACGAGCAGTACTTC. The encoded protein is CASSEELGRFYEQYF.

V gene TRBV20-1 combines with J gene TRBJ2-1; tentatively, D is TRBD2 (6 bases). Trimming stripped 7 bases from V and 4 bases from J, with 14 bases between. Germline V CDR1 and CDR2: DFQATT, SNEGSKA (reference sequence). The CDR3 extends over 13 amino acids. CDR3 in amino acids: CSVIQRAYNEQFF. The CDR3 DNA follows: TGCAGTGTAATCCAGCGGGCGTACAATGAGCAGTTCTTC.

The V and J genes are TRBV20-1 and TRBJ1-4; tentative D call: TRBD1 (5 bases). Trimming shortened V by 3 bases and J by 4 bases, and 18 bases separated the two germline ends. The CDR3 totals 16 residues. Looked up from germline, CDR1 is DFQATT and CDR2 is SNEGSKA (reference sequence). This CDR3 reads CSASPHIRDFNEKLFF. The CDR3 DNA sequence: TGCAGTGCTAGTCCACATATCCGGGACTTTAATGAAAAACTGTTTTTT.

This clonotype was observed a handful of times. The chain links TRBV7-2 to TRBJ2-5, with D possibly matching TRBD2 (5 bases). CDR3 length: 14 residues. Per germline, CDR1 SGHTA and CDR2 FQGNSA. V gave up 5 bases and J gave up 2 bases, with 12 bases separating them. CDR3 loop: CASSVGLAQETQYF. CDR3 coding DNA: TGTGCCAGCAGCGTTGGTCTAGCTCAAGAGACCCAGTACTTC.

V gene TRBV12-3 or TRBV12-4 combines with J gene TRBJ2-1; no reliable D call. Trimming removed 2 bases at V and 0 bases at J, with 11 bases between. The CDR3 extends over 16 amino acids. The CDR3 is CASSLLLELSYNEQFF. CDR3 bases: TGTGCCAGCAGTTTACTTCTAGAGCTCTCCTACAATGAGCAGTTCTTC.

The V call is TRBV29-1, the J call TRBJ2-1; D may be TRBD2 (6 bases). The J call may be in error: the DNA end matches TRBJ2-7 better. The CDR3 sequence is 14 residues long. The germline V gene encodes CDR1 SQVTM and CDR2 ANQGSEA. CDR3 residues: CSVNSGSSYNEQYF. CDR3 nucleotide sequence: TGCAGCGTTAATAGCGGTTCTTCCTACAATGAGCAGTACTTC.

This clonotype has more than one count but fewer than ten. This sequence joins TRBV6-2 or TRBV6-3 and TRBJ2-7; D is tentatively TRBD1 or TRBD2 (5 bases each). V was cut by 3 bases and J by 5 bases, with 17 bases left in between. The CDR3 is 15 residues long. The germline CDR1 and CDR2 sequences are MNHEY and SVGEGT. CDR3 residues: CASSYLDKGTDEQYF. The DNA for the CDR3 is TGTGCCAGCAGTTATTTGGACAAGGGGACGGACGAGCAGTACTTC.

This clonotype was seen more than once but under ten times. DNA of the CDR3: TGTGCCATCAGAGGGACTAGCGGGGGGCTAGAAGAGACCCAGTACTTC. Its protein product is CAIRGTSGGLEETQYF. V and J are TRBV10-3 and TRBJ2-5; 15 bases agree with TRBD2. CDR1 and CDR2 from the germline V gene are ENHRY and SYGVKD. The CDR3 totals 16 residues. Trimming took 6 bases from V and 3 from J; bases not matched to a gene: 5.

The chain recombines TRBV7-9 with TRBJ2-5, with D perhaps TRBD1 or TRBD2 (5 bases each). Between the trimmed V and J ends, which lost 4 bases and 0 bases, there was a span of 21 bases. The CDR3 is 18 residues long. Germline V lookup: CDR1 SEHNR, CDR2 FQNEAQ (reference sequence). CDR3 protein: CASSYPTLGTSYQETQYF. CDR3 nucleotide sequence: TGTGCCAGCAGCTACCCCACTCTCGGGACCTCGTACCAAGAGACCCAGTACTTC.